These T cell receptor beta chains were read from a single sample in a study of human T cells and chemical hapten exposure. TCRdb ran MiXCR on the RACE reads and lists one entry per CDR3 protein. The sample holds about 380,000 distinct CDR3 sequences; about 4.8% are singletons and the top ten take under 2.5%. The sequenced sample was whole blood, obtained in connection with sensitization to the hapten diphenylcyclopropenone (DPC). The receptors were gathered from a woman aged 50 to 60 with alopecia areata. Some clones in this sample may be carry-over from other donors' samples. CDR3s include the opening cysteine and the closing phenylalanine or tryptophan. The D gene is left open where the match is weak. The listing skips clone size in some rows; elsewhere it reads once, few, many or a size class.

v_call: TRBV5-1; clone_size: many; j_call: TRBJ2-6; d_call: -; cdr3_length: 18; cdr3_aa: CASSLEPVRANGANVLTF; cdr3_nt: TGCGCCAGCAGCTTGGAACCAGTTCGGGCGAACGGGGCCAACGTCCTGACTTTC
v_call: TRBV20-1; clone_size: many; j_call: TRBJ1-2; d_call: TRBD1; cdr3_length: 16; cdr3_aa: CSARGETQGVVYGYTF; cdr3_nt: TGCAGTGCTAGAGGCGAGACACAGGGGGTAGTCTATGGCTACACCTTC
v_call: TRBV6-6; clone_size: many; j_call: TRBJ2-5; d_call: TRBD1; cdr3_length: 15; cdr3_aa: CASSRTGEARETQYF; cdr3_nt: TGTGCCAGCAGCAGGACAGGGGAGGCGAGAGAGACCCAGTACTTC
v_call: TRBV6-5; clone_size: many; j_call: TRBJ2-5; d_call: -; cdr3_length: 11; cdr3_aa: CASREKETQYF; cdr3_nt: TGTGCCAGCAGGGAAAAAGAGACCCAGTACTTC
v_call: TRBV18; clone_size: many; j_call: TRBJ1-2; d_call: TRBD1; cdr3_length: 15; cdr3_aa: CASSPSTGTGFNYTF; cdr3_nt: TGTGCCAGCTCACCATCAACCGGGACAGGCTTTAACTACACCTTC
v_call: TRBV3-1; clone_size: few; j_call: TRBJ2-1; d_call: -; cdr3_length: 12; cdr3_aa: CASSRGGPEQFF; cdr3_nt: TGTGCCAGCAGCCGCGGCGGCCCAGAGCAGTTCTTC
v_call: TRBV13; clone_size: few; j_call: TRBJ1-2; d_call: -; cdr3_length: 13; cdr3_aa: CASSLGRAYGYTF; cdr3_nt: TGTGCCAGCAGCCTGGGACGGGCTTATGGCTACACCTTC
v_call: TRBV14; clone_size: -; j_call: TRBJ1-1; d_call: -; cdr3_length: 15; cdr3_aa: CASSRGHPMNTEAFF; cdr3_nt: TGTGCCAGCAGCCGTGGACATCCCATGAACACTGAAGCTTTCTTT
v_call: TRBV9; clone_size: many; j_call: TRBJ2-5; d_call: TRBD2; cdr3_length: 15; cdr3_aa: CASSWEREEVETQYF; cdr3_nt: TGTGCCAGCAGCTGGGAGCGGGAGGAAGTAGAGACCCAGTACTTC
v_call: TRBV13; clone_size: many; j_call: TRBJ2-1; d_call: TRBD1; cdr3_length: 15; cdr3_aa: CASSPGTGAYNEQFF; cdr3_nt: TGTGCCAGCAGCCCCGGGACAGGGGCCTACAATGAGCAGTTCTTC
v_call: TRBV28; clone_size: few; j_call: TRBJ1-1; d_call: -; cdr3_length: 15; cdr3_aa: CASSLPGPLGTEAFF; cdr3_nt: TGTGCCAGCAGTTTACCGGGGCCCCTTGGCACTGAAGCTTTCTTT
v_call: TRBV5-1; clone_size: many; j_call: TRBJ1-5; d_call: -; cdr3_length: 15; cdr3_aa: CASSLVGGQGQPQHF; cdr3_nt: TGCGCCAGCAGCCTGGTTGGGGGGCAGGGACAGCCCCAGCATTTT
v_call: TRBV29-1; clone_size: -; j_call: TRBJ2-7; d_call: -; cdr3_length: 12; cdr3_aa: CSGGEAANEQYF; cdr3_nt: TGCAGCGGTGGGGAGGCGGCCAACGAGCAGTACTTC
v_call: TRBV6-5; clone_size: many; j_call: TRBJ2-3; d_call: -; cdr3_length: 14; cdr3_aa: CASSDAGSGDTQYF; cdr3_nt: TGTGCCAGCTCGGATGCAGGGTCCGGGGATACGCAGTATTTT
v_call: TRBV20-1; clone_size: many; j_call: TRBJ1-1; d_call: -; cdr3_length: 14; cdr3_aa: CSAPAWGENTEAFF; cdr3_nt: TGCAGTGCTCCTGCCTGGGGGGAAAACACTGAAGCTTTCTTT
v_call: TRBV6-6; clone_size: many; j_call: TRBJ1-5; d_call: -; cdr3_length: 12; cdr3_aa: CASSSGSQPQHF; cdr3_nt: TGTGCCAGCAGTTCGGGGTCTCAGCCCCAGCATTTT
v_call: TRBV10-3; clone_size: few; j_call: TRBJ2-3; d_call: -; cdr3_length: 14; cdr3_aa: CAIAGASGTDTQYF; cdr3_nt: TGTGCCATCGCCGGGGCTAGCGGCACAGATACGCAGTATTTT
v_call: TRBV21-1; clone_size: -; j_call: TRBJ1-2; d_call: -; cdr3_length: 16; cdr3_aa: CASSSLPGTATDGYTF; cdr3_nt: TGTGCCAGCAGCTCCTTACCCGGGACAGCTACAGATGGCTACACCTTC
v_call: TRBV14; clone_size: few; j_call: TRBJ2-6; d_call: -; cdr3_length: 17; cdr3_aa: CASSQLGEAAGANVLTF; cdr3_nt: TGTGCCAGCAGCCAACTTGGCGAGGCCGCTGGGGCCAACGTCCTGACTTTC
v_call: TRBV21-1; clone_size: -; j_call: TRBJ2-1; d_call: -; cdr3_length: 18; cdr3_aa: CASSKAGNRAHSYNEQFF; cdr3_nt: TGTGCCAGCAGCAAAGCGGGGAACAGGGCCCACTCCTACAATGAGCAGTTCTTC
v_call: TRBV24-1; clone_size: many; j_call: TRBJ2-5; d_call: TRBD2; cdr3_length: 15; cdr3_aa: CATSDLSGVQETQYF; cdr3_nt: TGTGCCACCAGTGACCTTAGCGGGGTCCAAGAGACCCAGTACTTC
v_call: TRBV12-3/TRBV12-4; clone_size: few; j_call: TRBJ1-1; d_call: -; cdr3_length: 15; cdr3_aa: CASSFPAGAVLGAFF; cdr3_nt: TGTGCCAGCAGTTTCCCGGCAGGGGCCGTTCTGGGAGCTTTCTTT
v_call: TRBV3-1; clone_size: -; j_call: TRBJ2-1; d_call: -; cdr3_length: 15; cdr3_aa: CASSQGMPSYNEQFF; cdr3_nt: TGTGCCAGCAGCCAGGGAATGCCGTCCTACAATGAGCAGTTCTTC
v_call: TRBV6-2/TRBV6-3; clone_size: -; j_call: TRBJ2-1; d_call: -; cdr3_length: 13; cdr3_aa: CASIPSGRDEQFF; cdr3_nt: TGTGCCAGCATTCCTTCAGGGCGCGATGAGCAGTTCTTC
v_call: TRBV2; clone_size: many; j_call: TRBJ1-5; d_call: -; cdr3_length: 14; cdr3_aa: CASSGGAGDQPQHF; cdr3_nt: TGTGCCAGCAGTGGGGGGGCAGGGGATCAGCCCCAGCATTTT
v_call: TRBV7-2; clone_size: few; j_call: TRBJ2-4; d_call: -; cdr3_length: 14; cdr3_aa: CASSPRSGKNIQYF; cdr3_nt: TGTGCCAGCAGCCCCCGGTCAGGCAAAAACATTCAGTACTTC
v_call: TRBV7-3; clone_size: many; j_call: TRBJ1-1; d_call: TRBD1; cdr3_length: 13; cdr3_aa: CASSKTGGTEAFF; cdr3_nt: TGTGCCAGCAGCAAGACAGGGGGGACTGAAGCTTTCTTT
v_call: TRBV7-8; clone_size: many; j_call: TRBJ2-2; d_call: -; cdr3_length: 14; cdr3_aa: CASSLYDNSEELFF; cdr3_nt: TGTGCCAGCAGCTTATACGACAATTCGGAGGAGCTGTTTTTT
v_call: TRBV12-3/TRBV12-4; clone_size: many; j_call: TRBJ1-2; d_call: TRBD1; cdr3_length: 15; cdr3_aa: CASRRGQGVNYGYTF; cdr3_nt: TGTGCCAGCAGAAGAGGCCAGGGGGTTAACTATGGCTACACCTTC
v_call: TRBV4-1; clone_size: -; j_call: TRBJ1-1; d_call: TRBD1; cdr3_length: 14; cdr3_aa: CAVSRDREYTEAFF; cdr3_nt: TGCGCCGTCTCCCGGGACAGAGAATACACTGAAGCTTTCTTT
v_call: TRBV29-1; clone_size: many; j_call: TRBJ1-2; d_call: -; cdr3_length: 12; cdr3_aa: CSVDSRAYGYTF; cdr3_nt: TGCAGCGTTGACAGCAGGGCCTATGGCTACACCTTC
v_call: TRBV9; clone_size: few; j_call: TRBJ2-5; d_call: TRBD1; cdr3_length: 15; cdr3_aa: CASSVGTGGLETQYF; cdr3_nt: TGTGCCAGCAGCGTCGGGACAGGGGGTTTGGAGACCCAGTACTTC
v_call: TRBV12-3/TRBV12-4; clone_size: many; j_call: TRBJ2-3; d_call: TRBD2; cdr3_length: 16; cdr3_aa: CASSLGLAGPRDTQYF; cdr3_nt: TGTGCCAGCAGTTTAGGGCTAGCGGGGCCCCGCGATACGCAGTATTTT
v_call: TRBV4-3; clone_size: -; j_call: TRBJ2-5; d_call: -; cdr3_length: 15; cdr3_aa: CASSQDGTGQETQYF; cdr3_nt: TGCGCCAGCAGCCAAGATGGAACCGGTCAAGAGACCCAGTACTTC
v_call: TRBV5-5; clone_size: many; j_call: TRBJ2-3; d_call: -; cdr3_length: 14; cdr3_aa: CASSLLLGTDTQYF; cdr3_nt: TGTGCCAGCAGCTTGCTGCTTGGCACAGATACGCAGTATTTT
v_call: TRBV3-1; clone_size: many; j_call: TRBJ1-5; d_call: TRBD1; cdr3_length: 14; cdr3_aa: CASSQTGGLQPQHF; cdr3_nt: TGTGCCAGCAGCCAAACAGGGGGCCTCCAGCCCCAGCATTTT
v_call: TRBV20-1; clone_size: many; j_call: TRBJ2-2; d_call: -; cdr3_length: 14; cdr3_aa: CSAPTGANTGELFF; cdr3_nt: TGCAGTGCTCCGACAGGAGCAAATACCGGGGAGCTGTTTTTT
v_call: TRBV5-1; clone_size: -; j_call: TRBJ2-5; d_call: TRBD2; cdr3_length: 13; cdr3_aa: CASRGTSGETQYF; cdr3_nt: TGCGCCAGCAGAGGGACTAGCGGGGAGACCCAGTACTTC
v_call: TRBV28; clone_size: many; j_call: TRBJ2-3; d_call: TRBD1; cdr3_length: 15; cdr3_aa: CASSSDRTSTDTQYF; cdr3_nt: TGTGCCAGCAGTTCGGACAGGACTAGCACAGATACGCAGTATTTT
v_call: TRBV5-1; clone_size: many; j_call: TRBJ2-3; d_call: TRBD2; cdr3_length: 15; cdr3_aa: CASSQAGGYSDTQYF; cdr3_nt: TGCGCCAGCAGCCAAGCGGGGGGTTATTCAGATACGCAGTATTTT
v_call: TRBV12-3/TRBV12-4; clone_size: many; j_call: TRBJ2-3; d_call: -; cdr3_length: 16; cdr3_aa: CASSLGQSHRGDTQYF; cdr3_nt: TGTGCCAGCAGTTTAGGGCAGTCCCACCGTGGGGATACGCAGTATTTT